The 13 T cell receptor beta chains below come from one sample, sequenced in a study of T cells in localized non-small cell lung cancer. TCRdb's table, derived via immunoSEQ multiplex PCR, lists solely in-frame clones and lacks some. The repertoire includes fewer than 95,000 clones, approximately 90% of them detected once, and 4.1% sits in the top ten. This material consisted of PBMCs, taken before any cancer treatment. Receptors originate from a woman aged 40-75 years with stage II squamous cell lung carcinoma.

CDR3 loop: CASSTGWGQPQHF. The CDR3 coding sequence is TGTGCCAGTAGTACAGGGTGGGGTCAGCCCCAGCATTTT. The rearrangement links TRBV19 to TRBJ1-5, with a weak D call TRBD1 (5 bases). The CDR3 contains 13 residues. The germline V gene encodes CDR1 LNHDA and CDR2 SQIVND (reference sequence). V was cut by 4 bases and J by 6 bases, with 10 bases left in between.

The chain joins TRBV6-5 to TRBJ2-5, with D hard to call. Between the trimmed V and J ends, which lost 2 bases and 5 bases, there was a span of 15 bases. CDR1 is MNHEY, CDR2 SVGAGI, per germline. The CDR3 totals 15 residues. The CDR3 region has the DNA TGTGCCAGCAGTTACGGGCGCTACCGAGGCGAGACCCAGTACTTC. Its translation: CASSYGRYRGETQYF.

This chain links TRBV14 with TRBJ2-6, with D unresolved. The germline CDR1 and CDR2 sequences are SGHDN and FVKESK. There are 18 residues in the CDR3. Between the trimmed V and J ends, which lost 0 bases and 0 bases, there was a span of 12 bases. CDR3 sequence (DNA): TGTGCCAGCAGCCAAGAACGACTTCCCGCCTCTGGGGCCAACGTCCTGACTTTC. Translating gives CASSQERLPASGANVLTF.

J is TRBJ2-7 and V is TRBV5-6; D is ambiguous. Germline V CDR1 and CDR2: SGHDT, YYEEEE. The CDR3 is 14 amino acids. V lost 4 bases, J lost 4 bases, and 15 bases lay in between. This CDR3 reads CASSPGSPGYEQYF. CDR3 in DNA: TGTGCCAGCAGCCCCGGGTCCCCCGGGTACGAGCAGTACTTC.

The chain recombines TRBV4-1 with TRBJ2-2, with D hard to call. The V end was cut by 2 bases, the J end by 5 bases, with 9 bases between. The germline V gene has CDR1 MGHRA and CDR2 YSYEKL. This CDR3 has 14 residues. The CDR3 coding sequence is TGCGCCAGCAGCCAACTTCGTAATACCGGGGAGCTGTTTTTT. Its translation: CASSQLRNTGELFF.

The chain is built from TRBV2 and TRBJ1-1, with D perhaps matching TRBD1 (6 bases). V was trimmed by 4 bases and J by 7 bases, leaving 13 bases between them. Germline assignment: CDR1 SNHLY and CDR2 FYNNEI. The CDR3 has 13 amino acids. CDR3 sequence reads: CASSGQADYEAFF. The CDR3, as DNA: TGTGCCAGCAGTGGACAGGCCGACTATGAAGCTTTCTTT.

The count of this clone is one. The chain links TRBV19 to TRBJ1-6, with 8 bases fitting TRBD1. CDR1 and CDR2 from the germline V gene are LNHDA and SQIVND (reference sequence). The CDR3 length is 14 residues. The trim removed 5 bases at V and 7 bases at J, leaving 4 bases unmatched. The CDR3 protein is CASSFQGANSPLHF. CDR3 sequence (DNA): TGTGCCAGTAGTTTCCAGGGGGCGAATTCACCCCTCCACTTT. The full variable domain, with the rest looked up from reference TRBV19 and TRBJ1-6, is DGGITQSPKYLFRKEGQNVTLSCEQNLNHDAMYWYRQDPGQGLRLIYYSQIVNDFQKGDIAEGYSVSREKKESFPLTVTSAQKNPTAFYLCASSFQGANSPLHFGNGTRLTVT.

CDR3 protein: CASREGARNGYTF. Written as DNA, the CDR3 is TGTGCCAGCAGGGAGGGGGCGCGGAATGGCTACACCTTC. The chain carries TRBV28 and TRBJ1-2; 7 bases fit TRBD1. Looked up from germline, CDR1 is MDHEN and CDR2 is SYDVKM. The length of the CDR3 is 13 residues. J was trimmed by 6 bases and V by 6 bases; bases with no gene match: 7.

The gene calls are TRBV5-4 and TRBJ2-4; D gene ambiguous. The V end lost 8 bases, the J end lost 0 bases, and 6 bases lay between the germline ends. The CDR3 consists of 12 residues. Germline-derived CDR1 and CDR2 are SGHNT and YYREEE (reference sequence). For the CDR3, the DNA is TGTGCCAGTGGGGTAGCCAAAAACATTCAGTACTTC. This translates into CASGVAKNIQYF.

CDR3 coding DNA: TGTGCCAGCACCCCTAAGGGTGAAAAACTGTTTTTT. This gives the protein CASTPKGEKLFF. V gene TRBV6-1 combines with J gene TRBJ1-4; the D is unclear. The CDR3 sequence is 12 residues long. CDR1 is MNHNS and CDR2 is SASEGT in the germline V gene. V lost 7 bases to trimming and J lost 7 bases, with 10 bases between them.

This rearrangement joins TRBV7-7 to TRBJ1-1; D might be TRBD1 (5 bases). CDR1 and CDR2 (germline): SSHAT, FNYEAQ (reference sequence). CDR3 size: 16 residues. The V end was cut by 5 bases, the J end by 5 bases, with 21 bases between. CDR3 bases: TGTGCCAGCAGCCCCCTCAGAGGGGCTGGAGGTACTGAAGCTTTCTTT. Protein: CASSPLRGAGGTEAFF.

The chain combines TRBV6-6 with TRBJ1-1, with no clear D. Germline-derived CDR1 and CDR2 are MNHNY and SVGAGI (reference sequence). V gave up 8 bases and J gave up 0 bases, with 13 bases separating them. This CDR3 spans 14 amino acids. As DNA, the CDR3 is TGTGCCAGCTGGGGTTATAACATGAACACTGAAGCTTTCTTT. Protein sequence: CASWGYNMNTEAFF.

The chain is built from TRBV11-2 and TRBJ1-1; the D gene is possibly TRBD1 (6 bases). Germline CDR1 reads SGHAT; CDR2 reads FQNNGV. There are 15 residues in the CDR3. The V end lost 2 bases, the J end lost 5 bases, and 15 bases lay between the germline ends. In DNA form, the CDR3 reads TGTGCCAGCAGCTTATATGGGGGCGCGGGGACTGAAGCTTTCTTT. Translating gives CASSLYGGAGTEAFF.